This T cell receptor beta chain stems from a study of blood T cell repertoires in COVID-19. Study information: Acute-phase and convalescent COVID-19 samples originated in the United States, Italy and Spain.

With 4 bases removed from V and 0 bases from J, the gap between germline ends came to 10 bases. The CDR3 covers 15 residues. In germline, CDR1 is MNHEY, CDR2 SVGAGI. This study enrolled people aged about 18 to 90 from about two dozen US geographic areas. In the authors' workflow: Cell counts per sample came from amplifying reference gene primers. Clones were read by immunoSEQ multiplex PCR, and TCRdb kept only the in-frame ones, dropping some. From that table come the V and J calls and clone size; the DNA was used to work out D and trimming. This table has about 370,000 clones, 80% to 90% appearing once.

Sequencing was done on a sample of PBMCs or T cells enriched from blood (not recorded which). This chain connects TRBV6-5 to TRBJ1-3; D is undetermined. The clonotype comes from a man aged 18 to 35 who had recovered from COVID-19. The CDR3 here is CASSSGGGSGNTIYF. The CDR3 bases are TGTGCCAGCAGTTCGGGCGGAGGCTCTGGAAACACCATATATTTT.